The clone carrying this T cell receptor (beta chain) has at least ten counts. Its target is unknown. The observed sequence ends 3 residues before the CDR3 terminus, with the missing tail filled in from the germline J gene. Caucasian heritage predominated among both patients and controls. No CVID subject was ill or on immunomodulatory drugs when sampled. Produced via immunoSEQ multiplex PCR; TCRdb's table is partial and in-frame only. There are approximately 29,000 clones in the sample, none observed a single time. These data belong to a study of T cell clonality in common variable immunodeficiency. Whole-study results and caveats: Fewer TCRbeta clones were shared among CVID subjects than controls. CVID subjects had higher TCRbeta clonality than healthy controls, most marked in about a third. In common variable immunodeficiency, TCR beta chains reportedly carried fewer deletions and N-nucleotide insertions.

The V gene's germline CDR1 is GTSNPN and CDR2 SVGIG (reference sequence). The CDR3 spans 12 residues. Losses at the gene ends were 7 bases for V and 7 bases for J; bases not matched to a gene: 4. The chain combines TRBV30 with TRBJ2-1; 10 nucleotides match TRBD1. The sequencing input was peripheral blood mononuclear cells. This sequence originates from a human donor with common variable immunodeficiency. The sequenced CDR3 bases are TGTGCCTTGGACAGGGGGACGAATGAG. Its protein product is CALDRGTNE. The whole CDR3 reads CALDRGTNEQFF. The whole variable domain, filled in from reference TRBV30 and TRBJ2-1, reads SQTIHQWPATLVQPVGSPLSLECTVEGTSNPNLYWYRQAAGRGLQLLFYSVGIGQISSEVPQNLSASRPQDRQFILSSKKLLLSDSGFYLCALDRGTNEQFFGPGTRLTVL.